A selection of T cell receptor beta chains follows, all from one sample in a study of cytomegalovirus exposure and HLA in healthy donors. TCRdb keeps only in-frame clones here, not all; method: immunoSEQ multiplex PCR. Of roughly 170,000 clones detected, over 70% appear once; the ten largest clones hold about 1.5%. Sequenced: PBMCs. All receptors come from a woman in her 30s in good health and CMV-seropositive. Both conserved end residues are part of each CDR3. Each record gives: D gene, V gene, J gene, clone size, CDR3 protein, CDR3 DNA. The D gene is left open where the match is weak. Clone sizes are given selectively: once, few, many, or a class where the clone is expanded.

-,TRBV28,TRBJ2-7,-,CASSFGVASYEQYF,TGTGCCAGCAGTTTCGGGGTGGCCTCCTACGAGCAGTACTTC
-,TRBV30,TRBJ2-2,-,CAWRDYYTGELFF,TGTGCCTGGAGGGACTATTACACCGGGGAGCTGTTTTTT
TRBD2,TRBV13,TRBJ2-7,-,CASNSGTRRYEQYF,TGTGCCAGCAACTCCGGGACTAGAAGGTACGAGCAGTACTTC
-,TRBV29-1,TRBJ1-1,-,CSVEAPNTEAFF,TGCAGCGTTGAAGCTCCTAACACTGAAGCTTTCTTT
-,TRBV11-2,TRBJ2-5,-,CASSLHGAQETQYF,TGTGCCAGCAGCTTACATGGGGCCCAAGAGACCCAGTACTTC
TRBD1,TRBV18,TRBJ1-5,-,CASSPGQGLVHF,TGTGCCAGCTCACCAGGACAGGGCCTGGTTCATTTT
TRBD2,TRBV4-3,TRBJ2-3,-,CASAGASGYTDTQYF,TGCGCCAGCGCGGGGGCTAGCGGGTATACAGATACGCAGTATTTT
TRBD1,TRBV2,TRBJ1-5,-,CASSARQGADSRQPQHF,TGTGCCAGCAGTGCTAGACAGGGGGCGGATAGTCGTCAGCCCCAGCATTTT
TRBD1,TRBV28,TRBJ2-7,-,CASMRRRTGTYEQYF,TGTGCCAGCATGAGGCGGAGGACAGGGACCTACGAGCAGTACTTC
-,TRBV6-6,TRBJ2-5,-,CASSFTGLETQYF,TGTGCCAGCAGTTTTACAGGATTAGAGACCCAGTACTTC
TRBD1,TRBV4-1,TRBJ1-5,-,CASSQTTGVRGQPQHF,TGCGCCAGCAGCCAAACCACAGGGGTTCGGGGCCAGCCCCAGCATTTT
TRBD2,TRBV7-3,TRBJ2-2,-,CASSSFSSGANTGELFF,TGTGCCAGCAGCTCCTTCTCTAGCGGGGCGAACACCGGGGAGCTGTTTTTT
-,TRBV5-4,TRBJ2-2,once,CASTKGGGNTGELFF,TGTGCCAGCACCAAGGGGGGGGGCAACACCGGGGAGCTGTTTTTT
-,TRBV6-1,TRBJ1-5,-,CASSETGDQPQHF,TGTGCCAGCAGTGAAACGGGGGATCAGCCCCAGCATTTT
TRBD1,TRBV28,TRBJ1-2,-,CASSLDRGLFYTF,TGTGCCAGCAGTTTAGACAGGGGGCTTTTCTACACCTTC
-,TRBV5-5,TRBJ2-4,-,CASSLTDTIAKNIQYF,TGTGCCAGCAGCTTGACGGACACGATAGCCAAAAACATTCAGTACTTC
-,TRBV29-1,TRBJ1-5,-,CSAGGANSNQPQHF,TGCAGCGCCGGAGGGGCTAATAGTAATCAGCCCCAGCATTTT
-,TRBV20-1,TRBJ2-7,-,CSATDSREQYF,TGCAGTGCGACTGACAGTCGGGAGCAGTACTTC